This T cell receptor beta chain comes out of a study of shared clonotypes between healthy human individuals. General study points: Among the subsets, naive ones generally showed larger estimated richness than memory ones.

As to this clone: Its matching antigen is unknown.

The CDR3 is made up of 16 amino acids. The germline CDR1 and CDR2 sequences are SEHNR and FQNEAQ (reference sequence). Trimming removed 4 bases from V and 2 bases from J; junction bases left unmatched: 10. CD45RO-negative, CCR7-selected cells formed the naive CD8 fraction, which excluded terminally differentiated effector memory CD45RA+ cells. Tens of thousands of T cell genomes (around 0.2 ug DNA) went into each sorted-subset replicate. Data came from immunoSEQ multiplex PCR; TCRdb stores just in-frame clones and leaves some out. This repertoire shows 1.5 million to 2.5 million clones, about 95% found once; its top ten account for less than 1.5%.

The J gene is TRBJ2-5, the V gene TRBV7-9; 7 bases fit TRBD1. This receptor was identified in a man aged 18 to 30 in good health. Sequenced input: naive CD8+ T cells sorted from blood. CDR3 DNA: TGTGCCAGCAGCTCATTCGTTGGGACAGTACAAGAGACCCAGTACTTC. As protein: CASSSFVGTVQETQYF.